These 14 T cell receptor beta chains share one sample of origin, sequenced in a study of T cell responses to AZD1222 COVID-19 vaccine. Sequenced by immunoSEQ multiplex PCR; TCRdb stores in-frame clones only, minus some. The sample holds about 93,000 clones; about nine tenths are singletons and the top ten take approximately 3%. Sample: peripheral blood, taken on day 0 of MenACWY control vaccination. Receptors originate from an adult in good health.

The gene calls are TRBV6-5 and TRBJ1-1; TRBD1 matches 8 bases. Germline trimming cut 0 bases from V and 1 base from J; bases unmatched to any gene: 4. CDR3 length equals 16 residues. Germline V lookup: CDR1 MNHEY, CDR2 SVGAGI. The CDR3 is CASSYSLGQENTEAFF. Written as DNA, the CDR3 is TGTGCCAGCAGTTACTCGTTGGGACAGGAGAACACTGAAGCTTTCTTT.

This clone was observed a single time. The V and J genes are TRBV19 and TRBJ1-1, with TRBD1 matching 8 bases. V lost 4 bases to trimming and J lost 5 bases; unmatched junction nucleotides: 9. CDR1 and CDR2 (germline): LNHDA, SQIVND (reference sequence). The CDR3 runs 15 residues. This CDR3 reads CASSTPGQGRTEAFF. DNA of the CDR3: TGTGCCAGTAGTACCCCAGGACAGGGAAGGACTGAAGCTTTCTTT.

V and J are TRBV6-6 and TRBJ2-1; perhaps TRBD1 as D (6 bases). The germline gives CDR1 MNHNY, CDR2 SVGAGI (reference sequence). The V end was cut by 6 bases, the J end by 8 bases, with 14 bases between. The CDR3 extends over 13 amino acids. In DNA form, the CDR3 reads TGTGCCAGCAGCCCTGGACAGATCCATGAGCAGTTCTTC. Encoded protein: CASSPGQIHEQFF.

The chain uses TRBV19 and TRBJ2-1; 11 nucleotides agree with TRBD2. Per the germline V gene, CDR1 is LNHDA and CDR2 is SQIVND (reference sequence). CDR3 length: 16 amino acids. V trimming: 8 bases; J trimming: 3 bases; junction bases outside the gene matches: 9. CDR3 region: CASRGASGGLYNEQFF. The CDR3 region has the DNA TGTGCCAGTCGAGGGGCTAGCGGGGGGCTCTACAATGAGCAGTTCTTC.

The chain combines TRBV7-2 with TRBJ1-5, with 10 nucleotides matching TRBD1. V was clipped by 3 bases and J by 4 bases; unmatched bases: 3. The CDR3 loop spans 15 amino acids. Germline CDR1 is SGHTA and CDR2 is FQGNSA. The CDR3 DNA reads as TGTGCCAGCAGCTTGGGACAGGGGAGTAATCAGCCCCAGCATTTT. Its protein product is CASSLGQGSNQPQHF.

The chain is built from TRBV7-3 and TRBJ2-1, with 8 bases identical to TRBD1. V lost 4 bases to trimming and J lost 6 bases; unmatched junction nucleotides: 8. CDR1 is SGHTA and CDR2 is FQGTGA in the germline V gene. The CDR3 is 15 amino acids. In DNA form, the CDR3 reads TGTGCCAGCAGCTCCGACAGGGGCTCGATCAATGAGCAGTTCTTC. It translates to CASSSDRGSINEQFF.

This chain joins TRBV6-5 and TRBJ1-2; no clear D. V was shortened by 2 bases and J by 2 bases, with 9 bases between the two germline ends. This CDR3 contains 14 residues. Per the germline V gene, CDR1 is MNHEY and CDR2 is SVGAGI. CDR3 sequence (DNA): TGTGCCAGCAGTTACAGGGTCTCCAACTATGGCTACACCTTC. Protein sequence: CASSYRVSNYGYTF.

The chain links TRBV10-2 to TRBJ1-2; D unclear. Germline CDR1 and CDR2: WSHSY and SAAADI. Trimming pared 3 bases from V and 2 bases from J, leaving 7 bases between. CDR3 length: 13 residues. This chain's CDR3 is CASSDKGNYGYTF. The CDR3 bases are TGCGCCAGCAGTGATAAGGGAAACTATGGCTACACCTTC.

The rearrangement links TRBV15 to TRBJ2-5, with 7 nucleotides matching TRBD1. The CDR3 spans 16 residues. Looked up from germline, CDR1 is LNHNV and CDR2 is YYDKDF (reference sequence). After removal of 0 bases from V and 2 bases from J, the junction contained 6 bases not matched to a gene. DNA for the CDR3: TGTGCCACCAGCAGAGAGACAGGGACAGCACAAGAGACCCAGTACTTC. Protein: CATSRETGTAQETQYF.

This chain connects TRBV5-1 to TRBJ2-7; TRBD1 agrees at 8 bases. J was trimmed by 2 bases and V by 4 bases; bases with no gene match: 11. Germline V CDR1 and CDR2: SGHRS, YFSETQ. The CDR3 sequence is 16 residues long. This CDR3 is CASSPADRVRTYEQYF. The DNA of the CDR3 is TGCGCCAGCAGCCCTGCGGACAGGGTTCGAACCTACGAGCAGTACTTC.

The CDR3 region is CAFRAGVPVGGYNEQFF. The DNA of the CDR3 is TGTGCCTTCAGGGCGGGGGTCCCCGTCGGGGGCTACAATGAGCAGTTCTTC. The V and J genes are TRBV19 and TRBJ2-1; 7 nucleotides line up with TRBD2. V lost 11 bases and J lost 3; bases outside the gene matches: 19. The length of the CDR3 is 17 residues. The germline CDR1 and CDR2 sequences are LNHDA and SQIVND (reference sequence).

This clone was found once. The chain couples TRBV15 to TRBJ2-3, with 7 bases aligning to TRBD1. The V segment lost 3 bases and the J segment 5 bases; nucleotides outside the gene matches: 5. CDR1 is LNHNV, CDR2 YYDKDF, per germline (reference sequence). The CDR3 has 14 residues. CDR3 protein: CATSRGQTGDTQYF. CDR3 DNA: TGTGCCACCAGCAGGGGACAGACTGGAGATACGCAGTATTTT.

The chain combines TRBV3-1 (or the pseudogene TRBV3-2) with TRBJ1-3; D gene ambiguous. The germline V gene has CDR1 LGHDT and CDR2 YNNKEL (reference sequence). V lost 2 bases, J lost 1 base, and 6 bases lay in between. The CDR3 has 14 residues. CDR3 in amino acids: CASSQPLSGNTIYF. In nucleotides, the CDR3 is TGTGCCAGCAGCCAACCGTTATCTGGAAACACCATATATTTT.

The chain combines TRBV18 with TRBJ1-3, with a tentative D call TRBD1 (6 bases). CDR1 and CDR2 (germline): KGHSH, LQKENI. The V end was cut by 1 base, the J end by 6 bases, with 10 bases between. CDR3 length: 14 amino acids. CDR3 DNA sequence: TGTGCCAGCTCACCACGGGGGGCTGCAAACACCATATATTTT. Amino acids: CASSPRGAANTIYF.